The present T cell receptor (beta chain) was sequenced within a study of a mutant IDH1 vaccine in newly diagnosed glioma. Study-level points and caveats: Whatever changes occurred in top peripheral T cell clonotypes seemed unrelated to pseudoprogression.

Time point defined: week 47, end of study. Doses of 300 ug of mutant IDH1 20-mer peptide were given with topical imiquimod. Assay used: immunoSEQ multiplex PCR; TCRdb lists only in-frame clones, some missing. The data contain about 94,000 clones, roughly nine tenths of them singletons. CDR3 length equals 14 residues. Germline CDR1 is ENHRY and CDR2 is SYGVKD. Trimming removed 4 bases from V and 7 bases from J; junction bases left unmatched: 7. This clone was seen only once. What it recognizes is unknown. The input for sequencing was PBMCs, taken from a glioma patient whose treatment included an IDH1 peptide vaccine. This TCR came from a woman aged 50 to 60 with glioma. The chain carries TRBV10-3 and TRBJ1-2; 9 bases agree with TRBD1. The CDR3 reads CAISGPGQGAGYTF. Written as DNA, the CDR3 is TGTGCCATCAGTGGACCGGGACAGGGTGCTGGCTACACCTTC.